The rows below give T cell receptor beta chains drawn from one sample of a study of vaccination and CD4 T cells after COVID-19. What these receptors recognize is not known. TCRdb fed the PCR reads into MiXCR, producing one record per CDR3 protein. The sample has about 15,000 distinct CDR3 sequences; about 26% are singletons. The sample taken for sequencing was cultured CD4+ T cells from blood. These receptors were taken from a human donor with COVID-19. Each CDR3 is given with its conserved first and last residue. The D gene is left open where the match is weak. Expanded clones are given a class, and other clones once, few, many or no size at all.

>TRBJ1-1|TRBV7-8|few|.
TGTGCCAGCAGCTTAGAAGGGGGGCGGGCGCTTGAAGCTTTCTTT
CASSLEGGRALEAFF
>TRBJ1-2|TRBV7-2|medium-sized|.
TGTGCCAGCAGCTTAGCGTCGGCAGGGACGGGCTATGGCTACACCTTC
CASSLASAGTGYGYTF
>TRBJ1-5|TRBV24-1|medium-sized|TRBD1
TGTGCCACCAGTGAGGGACAGAATCAGCCCCAGCATTTT
CATSEGQNQPQHF
>TRBJ2-7|TRBV6-5|.|.
TGTGCCAGCAGTTATCCACGACAGGTTTACGAGCAGTACTTC
CASSYPRQVYEQYF
>TRBJ1-2|TRBV5-1|.|.
TGCGCCAGCAGCCCTCCGGGACGCCCCTATGGCTACACCTTC
CASSPPGRPYGYTF
>TRBJ1-2|TRBV7-2|few|.
TGTGCCAGCAGCCCCGACGGACTTGGCTACACCTTC
CASSPDGLGYTF
>TRBJ1-5|TRBV6-1|.|.
TGTGCCAGCAGTGAAGAGTATAGCAATCAGCCCCAGCATTTT
CASSEEYSNQPQHF
>TRBJ2-5|TRBV2|.|.
TGTGCCAGCAGTGATCCCCCAGGAAAAGAGACCCAGTACTTC
CASSDPPGKETQYF
>TRBJ2-7|TRBV7-9|few|.
TGTGCCAGCAGCTTAGGCAGGGATCGCGAGCAGTACTTC
CASSLGRDREQYF
>TRBJ1-2|TRBV6-1|.|.
TGTGCCAGCACCGACAGCTCTCGGGGAAACTATGGCTACACCTTC
CASTDSSRGNYGYTF
>TRBJ2-7|TRBV11-2|.|TRBD1
TGTGCCAGCAGCTCAACCCAGGGGGTCTACGAGCAGTACTTC
CASSSTQGVYEQYF
>TRBJ2-7|TRBV27|.|.
TGTGCCAGCAGGCCCTTTGTGGCCTACGAGCAGTACTTC
CASRPFVAYEQYF
>TRBJ2-5|TRBV19|.|.
TGTGCCAGTAGTATAGTGGGGGGAGGCAGGGAGACCCAGTACTTC
CASSIVGGGRETQYF
>TRBJ1-1|TRBV20-1|.|TRBD1
TGCAGTGCTAGAGATCGAAGAGGGGGCAACACTGAAGCTTTCTTT
CSARDRRGGNTEAFF
>TRBJ2-7|TRBV20-1|.|.
TGCAGTGCCTATAAAGGGGTGATAACCACCAGCTCCTACGAGCAGTACTTC
CSAYKGVITTSSYEQYF
>TRBJ2-1|TRBV20-1|.|.
TGCAGTGCTAGAGATCGGCTGGGGGCGACCTACAATGAGCAGTTCTTC
CSARDRLGATYNEQFF
>TRBJ2-7|TRBV6-5|few|.
TGTGCCAGCAGTTACTTCCAGGGGTTCGAGCAGTACTTC
CASSYFQGFEQYF
>TRBJ2-7|TRBV28|.|TRBD1
TGTGCCAGCAACCCAGACAGGGGCCGAGTTTTAGGCTCCTACGAGCAGTACTTC
CASNPDRGRVLGSYEQYF
>TRBJ1-2|TRBV20-1|.|.
TGCAGTGCTAGAGAATACTCTAGCCGGACGGTGGTGGATGGCTACACCTTC
CSAREYSSRTVVDGYTF
>TRBJ2-3|TRBV6-6|.|TRBD2
TGTGCCAGCAGTCCTAGCGGGGGCACAGATACGCAGTATTTT
CASSPSGGTDTQYF
>TRBJ2-6|TRBV20-1|few|.
TGCAGTGCTAGTGCCCAGACTGGGGCCAACGTCCTGACTTTC
CSASAQTGANVLTF
>TRBJ2-2|TRBV7-9|medium-sized|.
TGTGCCAGCACCCCAGGGGGGGGGCTGTCTACCGGGGAGCTGTTTTTT
CASTPGGGLSTGELFF
>TRBJ2-3|TRBV12-3/TRBV12-4|.|TRBD2
TGTGCCAGCAGTTTGGGGAGGGCCCCAGATACGCAGTATTTT
CASSLGRAPDTQYF
>TRBJ1-1|TRBV28|.|.
TGTGCCAGCAGTTTACGCAGGGGTCTGGGCTTGAACACTGAAGCTTTCTTT
CASSLRRGLGLNTEAFF
>TRBJ2-5|TRBV25-1|few|TRBD2
TGTGCCAGCAGTTATCAGCGGGGGGGCCAGGAGACCCAGTACTTC
CASSYQRGGQETQYF
>TRBJ2-3|TRBV18|.|.
TGTGCCAGCTCACCACTCTCGGGTGGAGGAGATACGCAGTATTTT
CASSPLSGGGDTQYF
>TRBJ2-7|TRBV11-3|.|TRBD1
TGTGCCAGCAGCCCAGGGACAGGTCAGGGGGGTGAGCAGTACTTC
CASSPGTGQGGEQYF
>TRBJ2-3|TRBV20-1|.|TRBD2
TGCAGTGCTAGAGGGGTAGCGGGGGAGGAGACAGATACGCAGTATTTT
CSARGVAGEETDTQYF
>TRBJ2-4|TRBV19|few|.
TGTGCCAGTAGTATACAGCGGACGGTGGCCAAAAACATTCAGTACTTC
CASSIQRTVAKNIQYF
>TRBJ2-7|TRBV18|.|.
TGTGCCAGCTCACCTAGCGAGGCCCACTACGAGCAGTACTTC
CASSPSEAHYEQYF
>TRBJ1-5|TRBV5-5|.|.
TGTGCCAGCAGCTTGGGGGGGCGGGGTTATAGCAATCAGCCCCAGCATTTT
CASSLGGRGYSNQPQHF
>TRBJ2-1|TRBV6-1|few|.
TGTGCCAGCAGTGAAGAGAGGGCGTACGTGCAGTTCTTC
CASSEERAYVQFF
>TRBJ2-3|TRBV27|.|TRBD2
TGTGCCACCCACTCCGGGACTAGCGAGGATACGCAGTATTTT
CATHSGTSEDTQYF
>TRBJ2-5|TRBV12-3/TRBV12-4|once|.
TGTGCCAGCAGCCCCAGGGTTCAAGAGACCCAGTACTTC
CASSPRVQETQYF
>TRBJ2-5|TRBV12-3/TRBV12-4|.|TRBD2
TGTGCCAGCAGTGGCGGGGGGCTGGGGGAGACCCAGTACTTC
CASSGGGLGETQYF
>TRBJ1-1|TRBV2|.|.
TGTGCCAGCACGACCGAGAAGAACACTGAAGCTTTCTTT
CASTTEKNTEAFF
>TRBJ2-7|TRBV6-1|.|TRBD1
TGTGCCAGCAGAGACGGGACAGACTCCTACGAGCAGTACTTC
CASRDGTDSYEQYF
>TRBJ1-4|TRBV11-3|.|TRBD1
TGTGCCAGCAGCTCAGGACAGGGGGGAACTAATGAAAAACTGTTTTTT
CASSSGQGGTNEKLFF
>TRBJ2-4|TRBV20-1|few|.
TGCAGTGCTCCGCGATCCCAGGAGGCAAACATTCAGTACTTC
CSAPRSQEANIQYF
>TRBJ2-5|TRBV12-3/TRBV12-4|few|TRBD2
TGTGCCAGCAGCAGACTAGCGGGGAAACAAGAGACCCAGTACTTC
CASSRLAGKQETQYF
>TRBJ1-6|TRBV6-1|few|.
TGTGCCAGCAGTGAACTGGGCTCCTATAATTCACCCCTCCACTTT
CASSELGSYNSPLHF
>TRBJ2-3|TRBV21-1|.|.
TGTGCCAGGCCCGGGGACAGGGGGCTTGTAGATACGCAGTATTTT
CARPGDRGLVDTQYF
>TRBJ1-4|TRBV20-1|few|.
TGCAGTGCTAGAGACCTTGGACAGTCTAATGAAAAACTGTTTTTT
CSARDLGQSNEKLFF
>TRBJ2-2|TRBV6-5|few|.
TGTGCCAGCAGTTTGGCTAGGAACACCGGGGAGCTGTTTTTT
CASSLARNTGELFF
>TRBJ1-6|TRBV27|medium-sized|TRBD1
TGTGCCAGCAGTGAGGACAGGGGGCGTTCACCCCTCCACTTT
CASSEDRGRSPLHF
>TRBJ1-3|TRBV19|.|TRBD1
TGTGCCAGTAGTATAAGTAAGGGGGCGGCTGGAAACACCATATATTTT
CASSISKGAAGNTIYF
>TRBJ2-6|TRBV6-1|.|.
TGTGCCAGCAATCTTCCCCAGGGTACCAACGTCCTGACTTTC
CASNLPQGTNVLTF
>TRBJ2-7|TRBV5-4|.|.
TGTGCCAGCAGCCTGGGGGGCGCCGGTCCCGAGCAGTACTTC
CASSLGGAGPEQYF
>TRBJ1-4|TRBV5-1|.|TRBD1
TGCGCCAGCAGCTTGGGGACAGGAAATGAAAAACTGTTTTTT
CASSLGTGNEKLFF
>TRBJ1-6|TRBV30|.|.
TGTGCCCGAGGCCTCAGGGGAGCTAATTCACCCCTCCACTTT
CARGLRGANSPLHF
>TRBJ2-2|TRBV20-1|.|TRBD1
TGCAGTGCTAGATCAGGGGGAAACACCGGGGAGCTGTTTTTT
CSARSGGNTGELFF
>TRBJ2-7|TRBV24-1|.|.
TGTGCCACCAGTGATTTGATAAGACGGAGTCCTCTCTACGAGCAGTACTTC
CATSDLIRRSPLYEQYF